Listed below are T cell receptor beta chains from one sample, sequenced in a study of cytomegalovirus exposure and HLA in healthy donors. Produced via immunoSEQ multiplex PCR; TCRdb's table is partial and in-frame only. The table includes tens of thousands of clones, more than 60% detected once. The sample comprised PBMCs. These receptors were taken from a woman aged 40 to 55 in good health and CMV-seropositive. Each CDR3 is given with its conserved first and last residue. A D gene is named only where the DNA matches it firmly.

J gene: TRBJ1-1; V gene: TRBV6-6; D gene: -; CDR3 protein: CATANRLGEAFF
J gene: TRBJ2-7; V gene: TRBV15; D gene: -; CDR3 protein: CATSRDLTGTMSSYEQYF
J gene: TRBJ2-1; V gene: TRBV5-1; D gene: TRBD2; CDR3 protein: CASSPLGSGGGNEQFF
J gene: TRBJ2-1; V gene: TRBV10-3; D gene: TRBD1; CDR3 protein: CAISEPDRSYNEQFF
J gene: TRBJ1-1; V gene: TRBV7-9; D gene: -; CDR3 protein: CSSSLVRGSTEAFF
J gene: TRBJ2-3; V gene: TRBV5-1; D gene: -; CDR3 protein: CASSLEGTRITDTQYF
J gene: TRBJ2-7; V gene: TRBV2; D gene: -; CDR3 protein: CASRGGGFEQYF
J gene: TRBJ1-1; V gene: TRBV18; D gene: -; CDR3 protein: CASSPPKSSRMNTEAFF
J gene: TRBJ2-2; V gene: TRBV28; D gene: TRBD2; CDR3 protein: CASRFSGGLNTGELFF
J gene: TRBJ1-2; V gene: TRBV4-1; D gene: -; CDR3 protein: CASSQEQGEGYTF
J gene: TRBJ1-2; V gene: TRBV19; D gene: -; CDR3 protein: CASSARIGYTF
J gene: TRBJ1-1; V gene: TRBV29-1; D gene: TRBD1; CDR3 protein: CSVSTGTGRTEAFF
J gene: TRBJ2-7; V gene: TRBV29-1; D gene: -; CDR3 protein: CSVLTPLRADYEQYF
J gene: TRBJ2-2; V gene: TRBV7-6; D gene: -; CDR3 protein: CASSAVSSNTGELFF
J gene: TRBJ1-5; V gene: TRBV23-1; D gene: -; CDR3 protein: CASSPGRKAGGCQPQHF
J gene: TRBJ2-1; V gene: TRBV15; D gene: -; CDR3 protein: CATSFIYNEQFF
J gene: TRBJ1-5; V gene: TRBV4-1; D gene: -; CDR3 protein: CASSQGGARGPYQPQHF
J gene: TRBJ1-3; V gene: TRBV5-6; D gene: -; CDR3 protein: CASSFSSGSSGNTIYF
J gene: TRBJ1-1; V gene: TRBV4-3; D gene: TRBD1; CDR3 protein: CASSQEDRRESEAFF
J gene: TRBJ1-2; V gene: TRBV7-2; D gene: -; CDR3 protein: CASSLAAGYGYTF
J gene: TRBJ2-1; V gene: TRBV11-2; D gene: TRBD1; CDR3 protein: CASSLAAADRVMMGEFF
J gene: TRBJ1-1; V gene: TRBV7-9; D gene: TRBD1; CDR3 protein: CASSPRQGPTEAFF
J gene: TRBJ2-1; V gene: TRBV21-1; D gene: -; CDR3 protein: CARGGLAGGNEQFF
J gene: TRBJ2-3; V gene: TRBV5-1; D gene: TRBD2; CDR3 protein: CASSSAGGGLSTDTQYF
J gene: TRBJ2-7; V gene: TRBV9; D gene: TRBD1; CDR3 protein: CASSEGTGGDEQYF
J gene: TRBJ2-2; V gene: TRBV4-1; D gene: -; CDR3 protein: CASSPDSTNTGELFF
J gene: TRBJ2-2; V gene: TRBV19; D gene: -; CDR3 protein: CASSMTYPTGELFF
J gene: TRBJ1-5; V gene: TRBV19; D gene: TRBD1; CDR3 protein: CASCAGQGAIQPQHF
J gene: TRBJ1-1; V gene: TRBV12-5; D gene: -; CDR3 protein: CASALGDGRNTEAFF
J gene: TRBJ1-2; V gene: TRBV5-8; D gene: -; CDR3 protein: CASSYTGLNGYTF
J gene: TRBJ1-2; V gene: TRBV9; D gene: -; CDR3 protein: CASSVALADYGYTF
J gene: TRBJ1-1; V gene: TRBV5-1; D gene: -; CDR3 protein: CASSIQGDTEAFF
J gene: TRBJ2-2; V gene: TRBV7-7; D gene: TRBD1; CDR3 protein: CAVATGATGELFF
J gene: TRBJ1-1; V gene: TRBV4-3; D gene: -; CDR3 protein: CASSHSPQGTLEAFF
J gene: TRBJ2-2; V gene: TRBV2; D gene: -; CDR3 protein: CAIPRSGETGELFF
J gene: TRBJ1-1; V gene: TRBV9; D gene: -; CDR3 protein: CASRGEQGNTEAFF
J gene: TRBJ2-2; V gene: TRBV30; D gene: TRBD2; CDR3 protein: CACGGGVGELFF